Listed here are 18 T cell receptor beta chains from one sample, sequenced in a study of T-cell reconstitution after alpha-beta-depleted transplantation in children. Preparing the TCRbeta library involved the use of unique molecular identifiers. TCRdb re-derived calls from the PCR reads in MiXCR, one entry per CDR3 protein. The repertoire holds roughly 300,000 distinct CDR3 sequences, approximately 10% seen once, with 20% to 30% in the top ten. The material was peripheral blood, obtained 180 days after TCRalphabeta/CD19-depleted stem cell transplant. Receptors were obtained from a male patient between 2 and 9 years old who had a stem cell transplant for chronic granulomatous disease, so the T cells may come from the graft donor.

This clonotype occurred many times. This chain links TRBV12-3 or TRBV12-4 with TRBJ2-1, with 10 bases matching TRBD2. V gave up 3 bases and J gave up 6 bases; unmatched junction bases: 8. The CDR3 consists of 16 residues. CDR3 nucleotide sequence: TGTGCCAGCAGTTTGTTAGCGGGAGGTTTTACCAATGAGCAGTTCTTC. This sequence encodes CASSLLAGGFTNEQFF.

This clonotype was seen repeatedly, ten times or more. J is TRBJ2-3 and V is TRBV20-1; 13 nucleotides agree with TRBD2. In germline, CDR1 is DFQATT, CDR2 SNEGSKA (reference sequence). CDR3 length: 15 residues. V gave up 6 bases and J gave up 4 bases; unmatched junction bases: 7. The CDR3: CSATRLAGGADTQYF. CDR3 nucleotide sequence: TGCAGTGCCACAAGACTAGCGGGGGGTGCAGATACGCAGTATTTT.

This clonotype was counted at least ten times. This chain joins TRBV4-3 and TRBJ2-1, with 9 bases matching TRBD2. Germline CDR1 reads LGHNA; CDR2 reads YSLEER. With 0 bases clipped from V and 6 bases from J, the junction kept 6 bases outside the gene matches. The length of the CDR3 is 16 residues. CDR3 sequence: CASSQEQRGVSNEQFF. CDR3 DNA: TGCGCCAGCAGCCAAGAGCAGCGGGGGGTTTCCAATGAGCAGTTCTTC.

This clonotype has a count of ten or more. The rearrangement joins TRBV12-3 or TRBV12-4 to TRBJ2-3; 9 positions match TRBD2. The CDR3 has 16 amino acids. The J segment lost 1 base and the V segment lost 3 bases, leaving 5 bases of the junction unmatched. This CDR3 is CASSLSAGGGTDTQYF. DNA for the CDR3: TGTGCCAGCAGTTTGTCCGCGGGGGGGGGCACAGATACGCAGTATTTT.

The sample holds many counts of this clonotype. The rearrangement uses TRBV20-1 and TRBJ2-7; D could derive from TRBD1 or TRBD2 (5 bases each). The length of the CDR3 is 14 residues. CDR1 DFQATT and CDR2 SNEGSKA come from the germline V gene (reference sequence). V was shortened by 7 bases and J by 3 bases, with 19 bases between the two germline ends. For the CDR3, the DNA is TGCAGTGGCCGGGACCCCCGACGCAGCTACGAGCAGTACTTC. Its protein is CSGRDPRRSYEQYF.

Regarding this clonotype: A read error may produce the germline difference seen at one junction end. The chain uses TRBV20-1 and TRBJ1-2; D is unclear. This CDR3 region has 17 residues. The germline CDR1 and CDR2 sequences are DFQATT and SNEGSKA (reference sequence). This CDR3 reads CCARDSFGLGPHDGYTF. For the CDR3, the DNA is TGCTGTGCTAGAGATTCTTTCGGGTTGGGCCCCCACGATGGCTACACCTTC.

This clonotype was picked up many times. The chain uses TRBV7-9 and TRBJ2-7, with TRBD2 matching over 8 bases. The V gene end was trimmed by 4 bases and the J gene end by 4 bases; junction bases not matched to a gene: 6. Germline V CDR1 and CDR2: SEHNR, FQNEAQ (reference sequence). This CDR3 spans 14 amino acids. The CDR3 loop reads CASSSGGGRYEQYF. The DNA of the CDR3 is TGTGCCAGCAGCTCGGGCGGGGGGAGGTACGAGCAGTACTTC.

This clonotype was found many times. J is TRBJ2-2 and V is TRBV5-6; D may be TRBD1 or TRBD2 (5 bases each). The germline V gene encodes CDR1 SGHDT and CDR2 YYEEEE. V was cut by 2 bases and J by 3 bases, with 20 bases left in between. This CDR3 has 18 residues. CDR3 in DNA: TGTGCCAGCAGCTTCCGGGGCGTGAACCCTTGGGACACCGGGGAGCTGTTTTTT. Residues: CASSFRGVNPWDTGELFF.

At least ten counts were recorded for this clonotype. V usage is TRBV7-9 and J usage is TRBJ2-5; 7 bases match TRBD1. The CDR3 loop spans 14 amino acids. After removal of 7 bases from V and 0 bases from J, the junction contained 5 bases not matched to a gene. Per germline, CDR1 SEHNR and CDR2 FQNEAQ (reference sequence). The CDR3 nucleotides are TGTGCCAGCACCACGGGACAGTACCAAGAGACCCAGTACTTC. This translates into CASTTGQYQETQYF.

This clonotype was recorded at least ten times. The V and J genes are TRBV21-1 and TRBJ2-1; TRBD1 is the table's D call and was not checked against the DNA. TRBV21-1 represents a pseudogene. CDR3 length equals 15 residues. The CDR3 here is CASSPFRGRYNEQFF. CDR3 nucleotides: TGTGCCAGCAGCCCATTTCGGGGGCGCTACAATGAGCAGTTCTTC.

This clonotype was observed many times. The chain links TRBV18 to TRBJ1-2; D not certain. The germline gives CDR1 KGHSH, CDR2 LQKENI. CDR3 size: 14 residues. V gave up 1 base and J gave up 0 bases, with 6 bases separating them. The CDR3 nucleotides read TGTGCCAGCTCACCACAGGTAGCTAACTATGGCTACACCTTC. Its translation: CASSPQVANYGYTF.

This clonotype was seen a few times. The J gene is TRBJ2-1, the V gene TRBV11-3; TRBD2 matches 9 bases. The CDR3 extends over 22 amino acids. Germline CDR1 is SGHNT and CDR2 is YENEEA. V lost 1 base and J lost 0; bases outside the gene matches: 19. The CDR3 loop is CASSLVSFGGAGGPRSYNEQFF. Written as DNA, the CDR3 is TGTGCCAGCAGCTTAGTTTCTTTCGGGGGTGCGGGAGGGCCTCGCTCCTACAATGAGCAGTTCTTC.

To note about this clonotype: Given a much more abundant clone one base away, this may be a read error. The rearrangement uses TRBV12-3 or TRBV12-4 and TRBJ1-2, with TRBD1 matching over 8 bases. The V gene end was trimmed by 6 bases and the J gene end by 6 bases; junction bases not matched to a gene: 9. This CDR3 region has 14 residues. CDR3 sequence: CASRPGGTYNGYTF. The CDR3 DNA is TGTGCCAGCAGGCCAGGGGGCACGTACAATGGCTACACCTTC.

A word on this clonotype: A much larger clone sits a single nucleotide away, making a read error possible. The CDR3 sequence: CVSSYFPGELFF. The CDR3 DNA sequence: TGTGTCAGCAGTTATTTCCCCGGGGAGCTGTTTTTT. The chain carries TRBV6-5 and TRBJ2-2, with D unclear. Germline CDR1 reads MNHEY; CDR2 reads SVGAGI. CDR3 length: 12 residues.

This clonotype was counted at least ten times. The V call is TRBV5-4, the J call TRBJ2-5, with 14 bases aligning to TRBD2. J gave up 5 bases and V 4 bases, and 10 bases lay outside the gene matches. CDR1 SGHNT and CDR2 YYREEE come from the germline V gene (reference sequence). The CDR3 runs 17 residues. CDR3 coding DNA: TGTGCCAGCAGCCCGGGACTAGCGGGAGTTGTGTGGGAGACCCAGTACTTC. It codes for CASSPGLAGVVWETQYF.

This clonotype showed up many times. The chain uses TRBV10-1 and TRBJ1-1; a weak D match, TRBD1 (5 bases). V gave up 7 bases and J gave up 0 bases, with 12 bases separating them. CDR1 and CDR2 from the germline V gene are WNHNN and SYGVQD (reference sequence). CDR3 length equals 14 residues. The CDR3 spells CASKGSTVNTEAFF. For the CDR3, the DNA is TGCGCCAGCAAGGGGTCAACGGTGAACACTGAAGCTTTCTTT.

This clonotype was observed many times. This chain connects TRBV20-1 to TRBJ2-5, with 7 bases lining up with TRBD1. Trimming cost V 1 base and J 9 bases; bases outside gene matches: 5. The germline gives CDR1 DFQATT, CDR2 SNEGSKA (reference sequence). The CDR3 runs to 12 residues. The chain's CDR3 is CSARGDRVSQYF. The CDR3 region has the DNA TGCAGTGCTAGAGGTGACAGGGTTTCCCAGTACTTC.

This clonotype was seen ten or more times. The V and J genes are TRBV20-1 and TRBJ1-1; D not resolved. The CDR3 has 10 amino acids. Germline V lookup: CDR1 DFQATT, CDR2 SNEGSKA (reference sequence). V lost 5 bases to trimming and J lost 6 bases, with 7 bases between them. CDR3: CSAPDSEAFF. As DNA, the CDR3 is TGCAGTGCTCCGGACTCTGAAGCTTTCTTT.